Below, 4 T cell receptor beta chains from the same sample are listed, as sequenced in a study of long-term antiretroviral therapy in people with HIV. Samples were assayed with immunoSEQ v3.0 at survey level. Sequencing was performed with immunoSEQ multiplex PCR; in TCRdb, only in-frame clones are kept and a portion is missing. The sample holds tens of thousands of clones, approximately 76% seen once. The sample here was unsorted PBMCs, taken approximately 1.8 years before starting antiretroviral therapy. The receptors shown here come from a woman between 35 and 50 years old with HIV.

In DNA form, the CDR3 reads TGTGCCAGCAGCCCCAGAGACAGCAACTATGGCTACACCTTC. This gives the protein CASSPRDSNYGYTF. The chain recombines TRBV9 with TRBJ1-2; D may be TRBD1 (5 bases). Germline V gene sequence: CDR1 SGDLS, CDR2 YYNGEE. V lost 4 bases to trimming and J lost 2 bases, with 12 bases between them. CDR3 size: 14 residues. Using reference TRBV9 and TRBJ1-2 for the parts outside the CDR3, the full variable domain is DSGVTQTPKHLITATGQRVTLRCSPRSGDLSVYWYQQSLDQGLQFLIQYYNGEERAKGNILERFSAQQFPDLHSELNLSSLELGDSALYFCASSPRDSNYGYTFGSGTRLTVV.

The V and J genes are TRBV7-9 and TRBJ1-1; 8 nucleotides match TRBD1. V lost 5 bases, J lost 3 bases, and 14 bases stayed unmatched. Germline V gives CDR1 SEHNR, CDR2 FQNEAQ (reference sequence). The CDR3 runs 17 residues. The CDR3 DNA reads as TGTGCCAGCAGCACCCGTCCCGGGACAGGAATGGACACTGAAGCTTTCTTT. Its protein product is CASSTRPGTGMDTEAFF.

The chain is built from TRBV7-9 and TRBJ2-3; the D is unclear. Germline V gives CDR1 SEHNR, CDR2 FQNEAQ (reference sequence). V was shortened by 5 bases and J by 2 bases, with 17 bases between the two germline ends. The CDR3 loop spans 16 amino acids. CDR3 DNA sequence: TGTGCCAGCAGCCAGGTCTTGGTCATGCCCACAGATACGCAGTATTTT. Its protein is CASSQVLVMPTDTQYF.

The rearrangement joins TRBV27 to TRBJ1-2; D possibly corresponds to TRBD1 (5 bases). This CDR3 is 12 amino acids long. Germline V gene lookup returns CDR1 MNHEY and CDR2 SMNVEV (reference sequence). The V end lost 4 bases, the J end lost 6 bases, and 9 bases lay between the germline ends. In nucleotides, the CDR3 is TGTGCCAGCAGTTCTAAAGGGGATGGCTACACCTTC. Translated: CASSSKGDGYTF.